These T cell receptor beta chains were read from a single sample in a study of OX40 agonist ivuxolimab in advanced cancers. The protocol was immunoSEQ multiplex PCR, while the TCRdb copy is restricted to in-frame clones and leaves out a portion. The data hold about 10,000 clones, with roughly 69% observed a single time. Sequencing used CD4+ or CD8+ T cells sorted from blood, obtained in a trial of the OX40 agonist ivuxolimab. Receptors were obtained from an adult with an advanced solid tumor such as melanoma, head and neck, liver or kidney cancer. Both conserved end residues are part of each CDR3. The D gene is left open where the match is weak. Rows may omit the clone size; those that give it use once, few, many or a size class.

d_gene: NA; v_gene: TRBV7-8; j_gene: TRBJ2-3; abundance: NA; CDR3aa: CASRAGVADTQYF; CDR3nt: TGTGCCAGCAGAGCAGGGGTGGCAGATACGCAGTATTTT
d_gene: NA; v_gene: TRBV28; j_gene: TRBJ1-1; abundance: few; CDR3aa: CASRDPGVRAEAFF; CDR3nt: TGTGCCAGCAGAGACCCCGGAGTAAGGGCTGAAGCTTTCTTT
d_gene: NA; v_gene: TRBV28; j_gene: TRBJ2-7; abundance: NA; CDR3aa: CASAWANEQYF; CDR3nt: TGTGCCAGCGCCTGGGCAAACGAGCAGTACTTC
d_gene: NA; v_gene: TRBV27; j_gene: TRBJ1-2; abundance: few; CDR3aa: CASSPSRTPLYGYTF; CDR3nt: TGTGCCAGCAGTCCGTCACGCACCCCTCTCTATGGCTACACCTTC
d_gene: TRBD1; v_gene: TRBV6-1; j_gene: TRBJ1-1; abundance: NA; CDR3aa: CASNRGDITEAFF; CDR3nt: TGTGCCAGCAACAGGGGAGACATCACTGAAGCTTTCTTT
d_gene: NA; v_gene: TRBV5-1; j_gene: TRBJ1-1; abundance: few; CDR3aa: CASSRSQGMAEAFF; CDR3nt: TGCGCCAGCAGCCGGAGCCAGGGGATGGCTGAAGCTTTCTTT
d_gene: TRBD1; v_gene: TRBV27; j_gene: TRBJ1-1; abundance: NA; CDR3aa: CASSLSWTGEAFF; CDR3nt: TGTGCCAGCAGTTTATCGTGGACAGGAGAAGCTTTCTTT
d_gene: NA; v_gene: TRBV10-3; j_gene: TRBJ2-7; abundance: NA; CDR3aa: CASSWYTNYEQYF; CDR3nt: TGTGCCAGCAGTTGGTACACCAACTACGAGCAGTACTTC
d_gene: NA; v_gene: TRBV14; j_gene: TRBJ2-5; abundance: NA; CDR3aa: CASSTVKGETQYF; CDR3nt: TGTGCCAGCAGCACGGTCAAGGGGGAGACCCAGTACTTC
d_gene: NA; v_gene: TRBV9; j_gene: TRBJ1-5; abundance: NA; CDR3aa: CASSRDGYSNQPQHF; CDR3nt: TGTGCCAGCAGCCGGGACGGGTATAGCAATCAGCCCCAGCATTTT
d_gene: TRBD2; v_gene: TRBV27; j_gene: TRBJ2-7; abundance: few; CDR3aa: CASSLAGVSYEQYF; CDR3nt: TGTGCCAGCAGTTTAGCGGGAGTCTCCTACGAGCAGTACTTC
d_gene: NA; v_gene: TRBV27; j_gene: TRBJ1-5; abundance: NA; CDR3aa: CASSPTQQPQHF; CDR3nt: TGTGCCAGCAGTCCGACTCAACAGCCCCAGCATTTT
d_gene: NA; v_gene: TRBV5-1; j_gene: TRBJ2-1; abundance: NA; CDR3aa: CASSLSGPGNEQFF; CDR3nt: TGCGCCAGCAGCCTATCAGGGCCGGGCAATGAGCAGTTCTTC
d_gene: TRBD2; v_gene: TRBV27; j_gene: TRBJ2-3; abundance: NA; CDR3aa: CASSNLLAVGTDTQYF; CDR3nt: TGTGCCAGCAGCAACTTACTAGCGGTGGGGACAGATACGCAGTATTTT
d_gene: TRBD2; v_gene: TRBV13; j_gene: TRBJ2-7; abundance: NA; CDR3aa: CASSSPTGLAGITYEQYF; CDR3nt: TGTGCCAGCAGCTCCCCCACTGGCCTAGCGGGAATAACCTACGAGCAGTACTTC
d_gene: NA; v_gene: TRBV28; j_gene: TRBJ2-7; abundance: few; CDR3aa: CASSPLRYEQYF; CDR3nt: TGTGCCAGCAGCCCGTTGCGCTACGAGCAGTACTTC
d_gene: NA; v_gene: TRBV14; j_gene: TRBJ2-1; abundance: once; CDR3aa: CASSQGGTGDYNEQFF; CDR3nt: TGTGCCAGCAGCCAAGGAGGGACTGGAGACTACAATGAGCAGTTCTTC
d_gene: NA; v_gene: TRBV11-3; j_gene: TRBJ1-1; abundance: NA; CDR3aa: CASSARRNTEAFF; CDR3nt: TGTGCCAGCAGCGCCCGCCGAAACACTGAAGCTTTCTTT
d_gene: NA; v_gene: TRBV5-5; j_gene: TRBJ1-1; abundance: few; CDR3aa: CASSRYREGYTEAFF; CDR3nt: TGTGCCAGCAGCAGATACAGGGAGGGGTACACTGAAGCTTTCTTT
d_gene: TRBD2; v_gene: TRBV19; j_gene: TRBJ2-1; abundance: NA; CDR3aa: CASSIDRGLAGVSEQFF; CDR3nt: TGTGCCAGTAGTATAGACCGGGGACTAGCGGGAGTTAGTGAGCAGTTCTTC
d_gene: NA; v_gene: TRBV28; j_gene: TRBJ2-7; abundance: NA; CDR3aa: CASKALVHYEQYF; CDR3nt: TGTGCCAGCAAGGCACTAGTGCACTACGAGCAGTACTTC
d_gene: TRBD1; v_gene: TRBV6-5; j_gene: TRBJ2-5; abundance: few; CDR3aa: CASSHGQGKTQYF; CDR3nt: TGTGCCAGCAGTCACGGACAGGGCAAGACCCAGTACTTC
d_gene: NA; v_gene: TRBV7-8; j_gene: TRBJ1-1; abundance: few; CDR3aa: CASSLALEGRTEAFF; CDR3nt: TGTGCCAGCAGCTTAGCGCTCGAGGGGCGTACTGAAGCTTTCTTT
d_gene: NA; v_gene: TRBV6-1; j_gene: TRBJ1-5; abundance: NA; CDR3aa: CASSGTTGQPQHF; CDR3nt: TGTGCCAGCAGTGGGACCACGGGTCAGCCCCAGCATTTT
d_gene: NA; v_gene: TRBV11-2; j_gene: TRBJ2-7; abundance: once; CDR3aa: CASSLAAGTPYEQYF; CDR3nt: TGTGCCAGCAGCTTAGCCGCCGGGACCCCCTACGAGCAGTACTTC
d_gene: NA; v_gene: TRBV7-9; j_gene: TRBJ2-2; abundance: NA; CDR3aa: CASSPRDSGELFF; CDR3nt: TGTGCCAGCAGCCCCCGGGACTCCGGGGAGCTGTTTTTT
d_gene: TRBD2; v_gene: TRBV10-2; j_gene: TRBJ2-1; abundance: NA; CDR3aa: CASRFPGSGDEQFF; CDR3nt: TGCGCCAGCAGATTTCCCGGGAGCGGGGATGAGCAGTTCTTC
d_gene: NA; v_gene: TRBV7-2; j_gene: TRBJ1-5; abundance: NA; CDR3aa: CASSLRGGVCQPQHF; CDR3nt: TGTGCCAGCAGCTTAAGGGGGGGGGTTTGTCAGCCCCAGCATTTT
d_gene: NA; v_gene: TRBV6-6; j_gene: TRBJ1-5; abundance: NA; CDR3aa: CASSYHGGSNQPQHF; CDR3nt: TGTGCCAGCAGTTACCACGGGGGGTCCAATCAGCCCCAGCATTTT
d_gene: NA; v_gene: TRBV21-1; j_gene: TRBJ2-2; abundance: NA; CDR3aa: CASSSSDTGLTGELFF; CDR3nt: TGTGCCAGCAGTTCGTCAGACACAGGCTTGACCGGGGAGCTGTTTTTT
d_gene: NA; v_gene: TRBV9; j_gene: TRBJ1-1; abundance: few; CDR3aa: CASSVEGQLNTEAFF; CDR3nt: TGTGCCAGCAGCGTAGAGGGACAACTGAACACTGAAGCTTTCTTT
d_gene: NA; v_gene: TRBV28; j_gene: TRBJ2-1; abundance: few; CDR3aa: CASSLLTREQFF; CDR3nt: TGTGCCAGCAGTTTACTAACCAGGGAGCAGTTCTTC
d_gene: NA; v_gene: TRBV6-1; j_gene: TRBJ1-4; abundance: NA; CDR3aa: CASKQGLDEKLFF; CDR3nt: TGTGCCAGCAAACAGGGTTTGGATGAAAAACTGTTTTTT
d_gene: TRBD1; v_gene: TRBV27; j_gene: TRBJ1-1; abundance: hyperexpanded; CDR3aa: CASSSQGDTEAFF; CDR3nt: TGTGCCAGCAGTTCCCAGGGGGACACTGAAGCTTTCTTT
d_gene: NA; v_gene: TRBV27; j_gene: TRBJ2-4; abundance: NA; CDR3aa: CASSLSGAAKNIQYF; CDR3nt: TGTGCCAGCAGTTTATCCGGGGCGGCCAAAAACATTCAGTACTTC
d_gene: NA; v_gene: TRBV14; j_gene: TRBJ1-2; abundance: many; CDR3aa: CASSQDVRGSPIYGYTF; CDR3nt: TGTGCCAGCAGCCAAGATGTGCGGGGATCCCCAATCTATGGCTACACCTTC